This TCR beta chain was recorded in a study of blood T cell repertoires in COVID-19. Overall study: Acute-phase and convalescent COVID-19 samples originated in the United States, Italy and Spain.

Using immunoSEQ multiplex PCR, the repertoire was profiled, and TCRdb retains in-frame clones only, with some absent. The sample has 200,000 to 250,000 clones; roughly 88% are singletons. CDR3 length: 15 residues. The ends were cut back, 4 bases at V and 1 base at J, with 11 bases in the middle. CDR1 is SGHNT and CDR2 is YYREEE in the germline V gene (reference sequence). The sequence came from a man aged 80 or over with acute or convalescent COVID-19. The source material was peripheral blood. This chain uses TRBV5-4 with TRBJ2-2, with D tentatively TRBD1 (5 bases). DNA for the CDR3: TGTGCCAGCAGCCGCGACAGCAAGAACACCGGGGAGCTGTTTTTT. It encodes CASSRDSKNTGELFF.